This is a list of T cell receptor beta chains from one sample in a study of cytomegalovirus exposure and HLA in healthy donors. Sequencing used immunoSEQ multiplex PCR; TCRdb keeps in-frame clones, though not all of them. This sample yields 160,000 or so clones, of which roughly 85% are seen a single time; about 1.3% belongs to the top ten. Sequencing was done on a sample of PBMCs. These receptors all come from a man aged 30 to 39 in good health and CMV-seronegative. Both conserved end residues are part of each CDR3. D genes are given only for firm matches. Clone size is given for some rows only: seen once, a few or many times, or a class if the clone is expanded.

NA,TRBJ2-2,NA,TRBV5-1,TGCGCCAGCAGCTTGTCGGCAGGGGAGTTGGCCGGGGAGCTGTTTTTT,CASSLSAGELAGELFF
NA,TRBJ2-2,TRBD1,TRBV10-3,TGTGCCATCACTAGGGGGGAGTGGGCGACAGGGGATAACACCGGGGAGCTGTTTTTT,CAITRGEWATGDNTGELFF
NA,TRBJ2-1,NA,TRBV5-6,TGTGCCAGCAGCGGGGGATTAGCGGAGGACTACAATGAGCAGTTCTTC,CASSGGLAEDYNEQFF
NA,TRBJ2-5,TRBD2,TRBV7-2,TGTGCCAGCAGCCTAGCGGGGGGGCGCGAGACCCAGTACTTC,CASSLAGGRETQYF
NA,TRBJ1-5,NA,TRBV7-6,TGTGCCAGCAGCTTAGGCTTTGGGGGGGCGATGAGTCAGCCCCAGCATTTT,CASSLGFGGAMSQPQHF
NA,TRBJ2-7,TRBD1,TRBV7-2,TGTGCCAGCAGCTCGCAGGGGACAGGGGTCGGGGAGCAGTACTTC,CASSSQGTGVGEQYF
NA,TRBJ1-1,TRBD1,TRBV2,TGTGCCAGCAGTAAACGACAGGGTAACACTGAAGCTTTCTTT,CASSKRQGNTEAFF
NA,TRBJ2-2,NA,TRBV4-3,TGCGCCAGCAGCCAAGAATTCAGGGTAGTGAACACCGGGGAGCTGTTTTTT,CASSQEFRVVNTGELFF
NA,TRBJ1-1,TRBD1,TRBV18,TGTGCCAGCTCACCACCGGGACAGGGTAGTCACACTGAAGCTTTCTTT,CASSPPGQGSHTEAFF
NA,TRBJ1-1,NA,TRBV25-1,TGTGCCAGCAGTGGGGGGCCAAAAGCTTTCTTT,CASSGGPKAFF
NA,TRBJ2-3,NA,TRBV27,TGTGCCAGCAGCCTAGGGGGGGAGCCTCCAGATACGCAGTATTTT,CASSLGGEPPDTQYF
few,TRBJ2-3,TRBD1,TRBV5-4,TGTACCAGCAGCTTGGCCTTTGGGACAGGCACAGATACGCAGTATTTT,CTSSLAFGTGTDTQYF
NA,TRBJ2-3,NA,TRBV7-2,TGTGCCAGCAGCTCGGGGTTCGCAGATACGCAGTATTTT,CASSSGFADTQYF
NA,TRBJ1-4,NA,TRBV7-3,TGTGCCAGCAGTGCCGGGGAGGGCGAAAAACTGTTTTTT,CASSAGEGEKLFF
few,TRBJ2-1,TRBD2,TRBV19,TGTGCCAGTAGTACAACTAGCGATGAGCAGTTCTTC,CASSTTSDEQFF
NA,TRBJ1-2,TRBD1,TRBV25-1,TGTGCCAGCAGTGAAGGCGGGACAGGAAACTATGGCTACACCTTC,CASSEGGTGNYGYTF
NA,TRBJ2-2,TRBD1,TRBV7-6,TGTGCCAGCACGCAGGGGGCTTCGTACACCGGGGAGCTGTTTTTT,CASTQGASYTGELFF
few,TRBJ2-3,NA,TRBV5-1,TGCGCCAGCAGCTTGGATTGGGGCGATACGCAGTATTTT,CASSLDWGDTQYF
NA,TRBJ2-3,NA,TRBV5-8,TGTGCCAGCAGTACGACAGGCTCAGGCACAGATACGCAGTATTTT,CASSTTGSGTDTQYF
NA,TRBJ2-1,NA,TRBV4-3,TGCGCCAGCAGCCAAGGACTAAACAATGAGCAGTTCTTC,CASSQGLNNEQFF
NA,TRBJ2-2,TRBD1,TRBV5-1,TGCGCCAGCAGCCAAGGGACAGGAAACACCGGGGAGCTGTTTTTT,CASSQGTGNTGELFF
NA,TRBJ1-3,NA,TRBV10-1,TGCGCCAGCAGTGTAGCAGCTGGAAACACCATATATTTT,CASSVAAGNTIYF
NA,TRBJ2-1,TRBD2,TRBV5-8,TGTGCCAGCAGCCTAGCGGGGTTGCCCCGGCATGAGCAGTTCTTC,CASSLAGLPRHEQFF
NA,TRBJ1-6,TRBD1,TRBV6-6,TGTGCCAGCAGTTACTCGTCGACAGGGGGTTCACCCCTCCACTTT,CASSYSSTGGSPLHF
few,TRBJ2-3,TRBD1,TRBV6-5,TGTGCCAGCAGTGGCAAACAGGGGTCGCAGTATTTT,CASSGKQGSQYF
few,TRBJ2-7,TRBD2,TRBV10-3,TGTGCCATCAGTGGGCCGACTAGCGGATACGAGCAGTACTTC,CAISGPTSGYEQYF
NA,TRBJ1-4,TRBD1,TRBV19,TGTGCCAGTAGTACCGGGACAGGCTTTAATGAAAAACTGTTTTTT,CASSTGTGFNEKLFF
NA,TRBJ1-1,NA,TRBV5-8,TGTGCCAGCAGCCGGACAGAGAACACTGAAGCTTTCTTT,CASSRTENTEAFF
NA,TRBJ1-1,TRBD1,TRBV19,TGTGCCAGTAGCCCGACAGGGGGTGTCTCTGAAGCTTTCTTT,CASSPTGGVSEAFF
NA,TRBJ2-7,NA,TRBV30,TGTGCCTGGAGGTATCGACGAGGGAGGGACAGGACCTCCTACGAGCAGTACTTC,CAWRYRRGRDRTSYEQYF